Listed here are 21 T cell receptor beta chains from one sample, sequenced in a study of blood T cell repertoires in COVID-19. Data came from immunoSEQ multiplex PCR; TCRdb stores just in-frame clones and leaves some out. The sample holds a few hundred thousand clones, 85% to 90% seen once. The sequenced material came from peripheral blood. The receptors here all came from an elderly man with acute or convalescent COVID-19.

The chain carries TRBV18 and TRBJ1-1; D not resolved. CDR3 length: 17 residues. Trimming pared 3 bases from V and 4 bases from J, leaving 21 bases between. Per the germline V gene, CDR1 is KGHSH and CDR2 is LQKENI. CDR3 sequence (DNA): TGTGCCAGCTCACCCTTATACGCCGACGCGGGTGGCACTGAAGCTTTCTTT. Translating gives CASSPLYADAGGTEAFF.

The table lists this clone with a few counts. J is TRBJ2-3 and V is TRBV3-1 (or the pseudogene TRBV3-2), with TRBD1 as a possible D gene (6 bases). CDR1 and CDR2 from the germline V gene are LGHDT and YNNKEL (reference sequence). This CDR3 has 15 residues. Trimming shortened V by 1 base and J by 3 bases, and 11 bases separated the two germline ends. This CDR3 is CASSQVAGVTDTQYF. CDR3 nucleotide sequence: TGTGCCAGCAGCCAAGTGGCAGGGGTGACAGATACGCAGTATTTT.

Here the CDR3 reads CASSLDTRSETQYF. The CDR3 nucleotides are TGTGCCAGCAGCTTAGACACCCGTTCGGAGACCCAGTACTTC. This rearrangement joins TRBV7-3 to TRBJ2-5, with D unresolved. The germline V gene encodes CDR1 SGHTA and CDR2 FQGTGA. The CDR3 consists of 14 residues. V lost 2 bases, J lost 5 bases, and 12 bases lay in between.

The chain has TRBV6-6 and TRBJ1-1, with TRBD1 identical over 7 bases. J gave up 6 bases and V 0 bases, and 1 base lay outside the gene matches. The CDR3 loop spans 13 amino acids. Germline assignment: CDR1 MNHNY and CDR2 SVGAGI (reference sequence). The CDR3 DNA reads TGTGCCAGCAGTTACTCGACAGGGTCTGAAGCTTTCTTT. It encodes CASSYSTGSEAFF.

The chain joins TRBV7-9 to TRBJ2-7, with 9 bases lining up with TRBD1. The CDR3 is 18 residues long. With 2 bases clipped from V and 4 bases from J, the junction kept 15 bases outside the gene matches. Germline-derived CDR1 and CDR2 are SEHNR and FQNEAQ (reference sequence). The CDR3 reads CASSLTGGAIRSIYEQYF. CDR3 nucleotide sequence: TGTGCCAGCAGCTTAACAGGGGGCGCAATCCGTTCGATTTACGAGCAGTACTTC.

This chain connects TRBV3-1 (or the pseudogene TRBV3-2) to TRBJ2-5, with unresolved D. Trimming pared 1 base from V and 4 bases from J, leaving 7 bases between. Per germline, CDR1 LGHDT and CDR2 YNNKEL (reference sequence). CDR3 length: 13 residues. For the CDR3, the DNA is TGTGCCAGCAGCCAAGGGCCCCCAGAGACCCAGTACTTC. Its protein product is CASSQGPPETQYF.

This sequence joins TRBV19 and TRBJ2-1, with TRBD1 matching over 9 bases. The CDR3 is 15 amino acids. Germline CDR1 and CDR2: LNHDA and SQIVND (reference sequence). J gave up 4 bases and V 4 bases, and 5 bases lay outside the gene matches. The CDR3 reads CASSNDRGRYNEQFF. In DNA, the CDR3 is TGTGCCAGTAGTAACGACAGGGGGAGGTACAATGAGCAGTTCTTC.

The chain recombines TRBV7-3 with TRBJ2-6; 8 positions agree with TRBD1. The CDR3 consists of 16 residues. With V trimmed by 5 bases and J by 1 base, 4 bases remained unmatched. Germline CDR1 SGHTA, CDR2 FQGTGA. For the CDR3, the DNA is TGTGCCAGCAGCGCTACAGGGGGATCTGGGGCCAACGTCCTGACTTTC. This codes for CASSATGGSGANVLTF.

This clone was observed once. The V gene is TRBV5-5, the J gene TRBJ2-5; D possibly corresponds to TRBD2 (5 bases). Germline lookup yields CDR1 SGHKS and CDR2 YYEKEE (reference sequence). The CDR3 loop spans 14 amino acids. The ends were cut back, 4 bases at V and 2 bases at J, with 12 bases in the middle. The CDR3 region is CASSPLEGQETQYF. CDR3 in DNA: TGTGCCAGCAGCCCCCTCGAGGGTCAAGAGACCCAGTACTTC. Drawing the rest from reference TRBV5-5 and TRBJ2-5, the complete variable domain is DAGVTQSPTHLIKTRGQQVTLRCSPISGHKSVSWYQQVLGQGPQFIFQYYEKEERGRGNFPDRFSARQFPNYSSELNVNALLLGDSALYLCASSPLEGQETQYFGPGTRLLVL.

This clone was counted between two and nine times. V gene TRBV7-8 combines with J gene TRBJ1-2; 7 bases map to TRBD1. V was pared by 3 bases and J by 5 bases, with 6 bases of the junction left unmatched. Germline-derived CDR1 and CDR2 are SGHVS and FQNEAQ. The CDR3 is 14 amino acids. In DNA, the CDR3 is TGTGCCAGCAGCTTCGGACAGGAATTTTATGGCTACACCTTC. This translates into CASSFGQEFYGYTF.

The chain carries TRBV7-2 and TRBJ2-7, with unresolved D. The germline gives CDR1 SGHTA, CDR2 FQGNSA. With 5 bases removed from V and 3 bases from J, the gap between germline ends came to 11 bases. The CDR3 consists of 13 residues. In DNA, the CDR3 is TGTGCCAGCAGCCCTGGCGGCGGCTACGAGCAGTACTTC. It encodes CASSPGGGYEQYF.

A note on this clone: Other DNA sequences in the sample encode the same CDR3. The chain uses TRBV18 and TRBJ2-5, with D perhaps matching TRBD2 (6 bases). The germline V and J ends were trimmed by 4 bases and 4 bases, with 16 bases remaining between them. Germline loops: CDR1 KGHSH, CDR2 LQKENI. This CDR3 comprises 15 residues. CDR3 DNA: TGTGCCAGCTCACTTACCGGGACCGGGGGAGAGACCCAGTACTTC. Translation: CASSLTGTGGETQYF.

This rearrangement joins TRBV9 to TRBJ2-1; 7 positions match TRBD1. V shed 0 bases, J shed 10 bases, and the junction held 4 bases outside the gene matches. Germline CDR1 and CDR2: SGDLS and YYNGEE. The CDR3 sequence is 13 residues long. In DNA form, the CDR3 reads TGTGCCAGCAGCGTAGGACAGGGCGGGGAGCAGTTCTTC. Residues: CASSVGQGGEQFF.

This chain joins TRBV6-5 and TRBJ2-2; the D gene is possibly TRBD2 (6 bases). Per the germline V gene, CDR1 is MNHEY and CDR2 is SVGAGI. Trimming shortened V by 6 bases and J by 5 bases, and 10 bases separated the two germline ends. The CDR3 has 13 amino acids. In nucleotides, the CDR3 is TGTGCCAGCAGCCCCGGGGGTACCGGGGAGCTGTTTTTT. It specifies CASSPGGTGELFF.

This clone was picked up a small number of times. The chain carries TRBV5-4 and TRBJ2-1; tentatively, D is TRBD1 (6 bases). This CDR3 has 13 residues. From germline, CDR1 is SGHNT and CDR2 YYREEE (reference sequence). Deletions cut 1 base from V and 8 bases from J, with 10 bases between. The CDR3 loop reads CASSLIPGDEQFF. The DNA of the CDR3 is TGTGCCAGCAGCTTGATTCCAGGGGATGAGCAGTTCTTC.

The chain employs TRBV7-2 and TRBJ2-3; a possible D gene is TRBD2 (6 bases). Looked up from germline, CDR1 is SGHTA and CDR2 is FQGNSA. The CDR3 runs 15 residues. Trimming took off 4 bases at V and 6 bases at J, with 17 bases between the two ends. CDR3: CASSSGASLADTQYF. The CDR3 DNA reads TGTGCCAGCAGCTCGGGAGCTAGCCTGGCTGATACGCAGTATTTT. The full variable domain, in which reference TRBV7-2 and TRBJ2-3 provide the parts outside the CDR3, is GAGVSQSPSNKVTEKGKDVELRCDPISGHTALYWYRQSLGQGLEFLIYFQGNSAPDKSGLPSDRFSAERTGGSVSTLTIQRTQQEDSAVYLCASSSGASLADTQYFGPGTRLTVL.

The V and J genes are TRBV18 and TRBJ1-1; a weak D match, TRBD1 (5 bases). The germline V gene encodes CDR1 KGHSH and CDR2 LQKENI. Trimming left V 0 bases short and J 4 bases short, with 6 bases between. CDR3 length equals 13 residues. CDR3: CASSPPRGTEAFF. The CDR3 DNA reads TGTGCCAGCTCACCACCAAGGGGCACTGAAGCTTTCTTT.

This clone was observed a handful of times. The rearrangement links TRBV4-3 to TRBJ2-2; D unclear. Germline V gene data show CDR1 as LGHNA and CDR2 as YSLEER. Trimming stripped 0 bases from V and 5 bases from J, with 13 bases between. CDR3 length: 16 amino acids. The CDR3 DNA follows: TGCGCCAGCAGCCAAGACGAGGAAGCCATAACCGGGGAGCTGTTTTTT. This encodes CASSQDEEAITGELFF.

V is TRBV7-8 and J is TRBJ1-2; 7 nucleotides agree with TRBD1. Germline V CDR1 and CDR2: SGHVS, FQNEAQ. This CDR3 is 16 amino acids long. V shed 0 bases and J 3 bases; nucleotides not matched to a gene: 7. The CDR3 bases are TGTGCCAGCAGCTTAGCAGAGGGGGCCTCTTACTATGGCTACACCTTC. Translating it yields CASSLAEGASYYGYTF.

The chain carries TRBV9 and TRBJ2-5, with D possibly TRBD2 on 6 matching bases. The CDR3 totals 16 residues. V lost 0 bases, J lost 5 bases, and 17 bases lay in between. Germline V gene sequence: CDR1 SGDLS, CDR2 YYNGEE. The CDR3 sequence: CASSVGGWDFSETQYF. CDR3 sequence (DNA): TGTGCCAGCAGCGTAGGGGGCTGGGACTTCTCCGAGACCCAGTACTTC. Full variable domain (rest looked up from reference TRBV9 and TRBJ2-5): DSGVTQTPKHLITATGQRVTLRCSPRSGDLSVYWYQQSLDQGLQFLIQYYNGEERAKGNILERFSAQQFPDLHSELNLSSLELGDSALYFCASSVGGWDFSETQYFGPGTRLLVL.

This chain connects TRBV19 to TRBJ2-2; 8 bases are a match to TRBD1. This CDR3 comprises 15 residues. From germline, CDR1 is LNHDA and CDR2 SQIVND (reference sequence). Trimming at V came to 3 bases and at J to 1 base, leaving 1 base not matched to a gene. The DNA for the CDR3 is TGTGCCAGTAGTATTACAGGGGGGAACACCGGGGAGCTGTTTTTT. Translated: CASSITGGNTGELFF.